One and the same sample provided the 4 T cell receptor beta chains below, sequenced in a study of cytomegalovirus exposure and HLA in healthy donors (dated by TCRdb to between 2016 and 2019). Preparation of the library involved the immunoSEQ multiplex PCR assay. The multiplex PCR relied on a mix of 60 forward primers for TCR Vbeta segments and 13 reverse primers for TCR Jbeta segments. TCRdb took this table from immuneACCESS and kept in-frame rearrangements with V and J called. Such tables lack part of the clones; where checked against another copy, unresolved V genes explain under half of the gap, and the rest is unexplained. Present in this sample are about 230,000 clones, roughly 85% of which were seen just once. The ten top clones hold 0.24% of the sample. Sequenced sample: PBMCs. Receptor source: a girl aged 2-9 years in good health and CMV-seronegative.

The chain carries TRBV6-1 and TRBJ2-1, with D perhaps matching TRBD1 (5 bases). The ends were cut back, 1 base at V and 2 bases at J, with 12 bases in the middle. The CDR3 totals 16 residues. Per germline, CDR1 MNHNS and CDR2 SASEGT. In nucleotides, the CDR3 is TGTGCCAGCAGTGAAGATCCCAGGGCGCCCTACAATGAGCAGTTCTTC. This gives the protein CASSEDPRAPYNEQFF.

This clone appeared a few times. The chain carries TRBV5-1 and TRBJ1-1; 7 bases are a match to TRBD1. This CDR3 contains 15 residues. The germline CDR1 and CDR2 sequences are SGHRS and YFSETQ. The V segment lost 3 bases and the J segment 2 bases; nucleotides outside the gene matches: 7. The CDR3 region has the DNA TGCGCCAGCAGCTCCGATTGGACAGGTAACACTGAAGCTTTCTTT. It encodes CASSSDWTGNTEAFF.

This chain connects TRBV6-5 to TRBJ2-1; the D gene is possibly TRBD1 (5 bases). The CDR3 is 12 amino acids. In germline, CDR1 is MNHEY, CDR2 SVGAGI. V lost 6 bases, J lost 8 bases, and 11 bases lay in between. In DNA form, the CDR3 reads TGTGCCAGCAGCTATCAGGGCCATGAGCAGTTCTTC. Translated: CASSYQGHEQFF.

The chain links TRBV7-9 to TRBJ2-7; 8 nucleotides line up with TRBD2. The CDR3 sequence is 15 residues long. Germline V gives CDR1 SEHNR, CDR2 FQNEAQ (reference sequence). V lost 0 bases and J lost 5; bases outside the gene matches: 6. In DNA, the CDR3 is TGTGCCAGCAGCTTAGCTAGCGGGATACTTAACGAGCAGTACTTC. This encodes CASSLASGILNEQYF.